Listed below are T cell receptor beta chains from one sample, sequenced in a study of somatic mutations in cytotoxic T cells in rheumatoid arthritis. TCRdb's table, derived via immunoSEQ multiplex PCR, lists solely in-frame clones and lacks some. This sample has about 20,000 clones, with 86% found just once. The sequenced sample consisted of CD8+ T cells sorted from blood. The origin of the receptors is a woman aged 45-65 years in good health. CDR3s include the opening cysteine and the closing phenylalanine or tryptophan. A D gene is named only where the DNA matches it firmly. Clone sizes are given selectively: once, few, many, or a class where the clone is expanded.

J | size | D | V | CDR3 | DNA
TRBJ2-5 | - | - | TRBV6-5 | CASSYGNWEQETQYF | TGTGCCAGCAGTTACGGGAACTGGGAACAAGAGACCCAGTACTTC
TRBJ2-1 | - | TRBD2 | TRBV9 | CASSETRGGRGRGNEQFF | TGTGCCAGCAGCGAGACGAGGGGCGGGAGGGGGCGAGGCAACGAGCAGTTCTTC
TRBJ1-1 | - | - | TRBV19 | CASCMNTEAFF | TGTGCCAGCTGCATGAACACTGAAGCTTTCTTT
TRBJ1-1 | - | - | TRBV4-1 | CASSHGFENTEAFF | TGCGCCAGCAGTCACGGATTCGAAAACACTGAAGCTTTCTTT
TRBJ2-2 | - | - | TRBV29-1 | CSVEDGSENTGELFF | TGCAGCGTTGAAGATGGTAGCGAGAACACCGGGGAGCTGTTTTTT
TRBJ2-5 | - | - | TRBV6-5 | CASSYRTAMQETQYF | TGTGCCAGCAGCTATCGGACAGCCATGCAAGAGACCCAGTACTTC
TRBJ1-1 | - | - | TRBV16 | CASGGGTMNTEAFF | TGTGCCAGCGGCGGGGGGACGATGAACACTGAAGCTTTCTTT
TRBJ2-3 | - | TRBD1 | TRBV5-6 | CASRLANRGLYTDTQYF | TGTGCCAGCAGGCTCGCCAATAGGGGGCTCTACACAGATACGCAGTATTTT
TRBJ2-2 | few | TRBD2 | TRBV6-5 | CASSLTSDNTGELFF | TGTGCCAGCAGTTTAACTAGCGACAACACCGGGGAGCTGTTTTTT
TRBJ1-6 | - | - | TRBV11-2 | CASSLVERERYNSPLHF | TGTGCCAGCAGCTTAGTTGAGAGGGAGCGCTATAATTCACCCCTCCACTTT
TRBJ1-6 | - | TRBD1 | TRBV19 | CASSQPTIITGASPLHF | TGTGCCAGTAGCCAACCGACCATCATTACAGGGGCCTCACCCCTCCACTTT
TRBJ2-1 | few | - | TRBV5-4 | CASREGDEQFF | TGTGCCAGCAGGGAGGGGGATGAGCAGTTCTTC
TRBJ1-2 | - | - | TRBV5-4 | CASSYLGTPSNYGYTF | TGTGCCAGCAGCTACCTGGGGACACCTTCTAACTATGGCTACACCTTC
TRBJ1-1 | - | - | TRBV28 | CASRGRPPFMNTEAFF | TGTGCCAGCAGGGGACGCCCGCCCTTCATGAACACTGAAGCTTTCTTT
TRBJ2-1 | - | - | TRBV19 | CASSISGSSYNEQFF | TGTGCCAGTAGTATATCGGGGAGCTCCTACAATGAGCAGTTCTTC
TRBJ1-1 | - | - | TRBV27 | CASSLGGPDTEAFF | TGTGCCAGCAGTTTAGGGGGGCCTGATACTGAAGCTTTCTTT
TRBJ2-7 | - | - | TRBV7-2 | CASSNMGGAAYEQYF | TGTGCCAGCAGCAATATGGGGGGGGCGGCCTACGAGCAGTACTTC
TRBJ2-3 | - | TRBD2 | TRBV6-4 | CASSGLAGEDTQYF | TGTGCCAGCAGTGGTCTAGCGGGGGAAGATACGCAGTATTTT
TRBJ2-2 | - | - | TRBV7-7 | CASSLPGASTGELFF | TGTGCTAGCAGCTTACCGGGGGCCTCCACCGGGGAGCTGTTTTTT
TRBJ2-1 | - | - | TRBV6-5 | CASSNGPLNEQFF | TGTGCCAGCAGTAACGGCCCTCTCAATGAGCAGTTCTTC